There are a few counts of the clone carrying this TCR beta chain. V trimming: 2 bases; J trimming: 3 bases; junction bases outside the gene matches: 4. The CDR3 has 15 amino acids. Looked up from germline, CDR1 is MNHEY and CDR2 is SVGAGI. The sample originates from a study of T-cell reconstitution after alpha-beta-depleted transplantation in children. Unique molecular identifiers were incorporated when the TCRbeta library was constructed. One entry per CDR3 protein results from TCRdb running MiXCR on the PCR reads. This sample yields about 640,000 distinct CDR3 sequences, of which roughly 15% are seen a single time; 1.1% belongs to the top ten.

This sequence originates from a human donor who donated a stem cell graft to a child with acute myeloid leukemia. The source material was PBMCs from the stem cell graft donor, sampled from the stem cell graft. The rearrangement joins TRBV6-5 to TRBJ2-1; 7 bases agree with TRBD2. CDR3 loop: CASSYLGGNYNEQFF. The CDR3 DNA is TGTGCCAGCAGTTACCTCGGGGGGAACTACAATGAGCAGTTCTTC.